One sample yielded the 9 T cell receptor beta chains listed below, sequenced in a study of T cell changes during pregnancy in multiple sclerosis (dated by TCRdb to between 2018 and 2021). Library generation was performed with the immunoSEQ multiplex PCR assay. TCRdb stores this immuneACCESS table with in-frame sequences only. Part of the clones is absent; in the studies checked, under half of the shortfall reflects unresolved V genes, and no reason is known for the rest. The sample table records some 110,000 clones; 80% to 95% of these occur just once. 1.5% of the sample comes from the top ten. This specimen consisted of peripheral blood, obtained in the third trimester of pregnancy. The receptor set was obtained from a female donor with multiple sclerosis, enrolled in a pregnancy study.

The chain links TRBV27 to TRBJ1-2, with TRBD1 matching 7 bases. Germline-derived CDR1 and CDR2 are MNHEY and SMNVEV (reference sequence). The CDR3 contains 15 residues. The trim removed 5 bases at V and 4 bases at J, leaving 10 bases unmatched. The CDR3 spells CASSPGTAWGYGYTF. CDR3 DNA sequence: TGTGCCAGCAGTCCCGGGACAGCCTGGGGCTATGGCTACACCTTC.

The V call is TRBV7-9, the J call TRBJ1-2; 7 bases fit TRBD1. This CDR3 spans 12 amino acids. The germline CDR1 and CDR2 sequences are SEHNR and FQNEAQ (reference sequence). The trim removed 9 bases at V and 7 bases at J, leaving 8 bases unmatched. The CDR3 region is CASSGQVCGYTF. The CDR3 region has the DNA TGTGCCAGTTCTGGACAGGTGTGTGGCTACACCTTC.

The J gene is TRBJ1-5, the V gene TRBV30, with TRBD1 matching 12 bases. J gave up 6 bases and V 0 bases, and 9 bases lay outside the gene matches. Per germline, CDR1 GTSNPN and CDR2 SVGIG (reference sequence). The CDR3 covers 17 residues. The DNA of the CDR3 is TGTGCCTGGAGTGTAGGGACAGGGGGCGTCTCGGGTCAGCCCCAGCATTTT. It is translated as CAWSVGTGGVSGQPQHF.

This clone has just a few counts. This sequence joins TRBV2 and TRBJ1-2; 10 positions match TRBD1. CDR1 is SNHLY, CDR2 FYNNEI, per germline. The J segment lost 4 bases and the V segment lost 3 bases, leaving 5 bases of the junction unmatched. The CDR3 totals 15 residues. CDR3 coding DNA: TGTGCCAGCAGTGACCAGACAGGGGGCAGCTATGGCTACACCTTC. Translated: CASSDQTGGSYGYTF.

The chain combines TRBV2 with TRBJ2-1, with a weak D call TRBD2 (6 bases). Germline V gene sequence: CDR1 SNHLY, CDR2 FYNNEI. The CDR3 runs 14 residues. The V end was cut by 5 bases, the J end by 8 bases, with 16 bases between. The CDR3 DNA is TGTGCCAGCAGTCCTAGGAGGGTTTCGGATGAGCAGTTCTTC. Residues: CASSPRRVSDEQFF. Full variable domain (outside the CDR3, taken from reference TRBV2 and TRBJ2-1): EPEVTQTPSHQVTQMGQEVILRCVPISNHLYFYWYRQILGQKVEFLVSFYNNEISEKSEIFDDQFSVERPDGSNFTLKIRSTKLEDSAMYFCASSPRRVSDEQFFGPGTRLTVL.

The chain combines TRBV30 with TRBJ2-1, with 7 bases fitting TRBD2. Trimming removed 3 bases from V and 5 bases from J; junction bases left unmatched: 4. This CDR3 comprises 13 residues. Germline V gene data show CDR1 as GTSNPN and CDR2 as SVGIG (reference sequence). CDR3 protein: CAWRGRANNEQFF. The CDR3 DNA sequence: TGTGCCTGGAGGGGGAGGGCAAACAATGAGCAGTTCTTC.

CDR3: CASSDRDRGYNEQFF. As DNA, the CDR3 is TGTGCCAGCAGCGACAGGGACAGGGGGTACAATGAGCAGTTCTTC. The rearrangement uses TRBV7-9 and TRBJ2-1, with 11 bases identical to TRBD1. Germline CDR1 SEHNR, CDR2 FQNEAQ (reference sequence). V shed 5 bases and J 4 bases; nucleotides not matched to a gene: 4. The CDR3 runs 15 residues. The whole variable domain, remainder taken from reference TRBV7-9 and TRBJ2-1, is DTGVSQNPRHKITKRGQNVTFRCDPISEHNRLYWYRQTLGQGPEFLTYFQNEAQLEKSRLLSDRFSAERPKGSFSTLEIQRTEQGDSAMYLCASSDRDRGYNEQFFGPGTRLTVL.

This chain's CDR3 is CASRGDRSNEKLFF. CDR3 coding DNA: TGTGCCAGTAGAGGGGACAGGAGTAATGAAAAACTGTTTTTT. The chain combines TRBV19 with TRBJ1-4, with TRBD1 identical over 8 bases. Germline trimming cut 6 bases from V and 4 bases from J; bases unmatched to any gene: 4. Germline V gene sequence: CDR1 LNHDA, CDR2 SQIVND (reference sequence). The CDR3 contains 14 residues.

The V gene is TRBV7-2, the J gene TRBJ2-3; tentative D call: TRBD2 (6 bases). V lost 4 bases and J lost 5, with 10 bases in between. This CDR3 region has 13 residues. CDR1 is SGHTA, CDR2 FQGNSA, per germline. In nucleotides, the CDR3 is TGTGCCAGCAGCTCCTACGGGGGAGATACGCAGTATTTT. It is translated as CASSSYGGDTQYF.